The subject of this entry is one T cell receptor beta chain. Clones were sequenced by immunoSEQ multiplex PCR, and TCRdb holds only the in-frame ones, with some missing. This table holds roughly 170,000 clones, roughly 94% found once. This record belongs to a study of control samples from healthy donors and cancer patients. The CDR3 sequence is 11 residues long. From germline, CDR1 is LNHDA and CDR2 SQIVND (reference sequence). Unmatched junction bases numbered 3, after V lost 3 bases and J lost 11 bases. This sequence originates from a woman younger than 35 in good health. Sequences were obtained from blood. This rearrangement joins TRBV19 to TRBJ1-2; 7 bases are a match to TRBD1. The CDR3 loop is CASSIQGGYTF. CDR3 DNA sequence: TGTGCCAGTAGTATCCAGGGGGGATACACCTTC.